One sample yielded the 19 T cell receptor beta chains listed below, sequenced in a study of blood T cell repertoires in COVID-19. Profiling relied on immunoSEQ multiplex PCR, and the TCRdb table lists in-frame clones only, not all of them. The table includes roughly 200,000 clones, about 83% detected once. The sequencing input was peripheral blood. The receptors were sampled from a man in his sixties who had recovered from COVID-19.

The V call is TRBV29-1, the J call TRBJ1-3; 9 bases fit TRBD1. Germline CDR1 reads SQVTM; CDR2 reads ANQGSEA. The CDR3 is 16 residues long. Trimming at V came to 6 bases and at J to 1 base, leaving 10 bases not matched to a gene. The CDR3 reads CSVYKSGQGSGNTIYF. CDR3 nucleotides: TGCAGCGTCTATAAATCGGGACAGGGATCTGGAAACACCATATATTTT.

This chain connects TRBV9 to TRBJ1-1; 8 bases are a match to TRBD1. The germline V gene has CDR1 SGDLS and CDR2 YYNGEE. V shed 3 bases, J shed 4 bases, and the junction held 2 bases outside the gene matches. The CDR3 loop spans 13 amino acids. The CDR3 region is CASSADRGTEAFF. DNA of the CDR3: TGTGCCAGCAGCGCCGACAGGGGCACTGAAGCTTTCTTT.

This rearrangement joins TRBV6-5 to TRBJ2-7; 9 nucleotides match TRBD2. The J segment lost 4 bases and the V segment lost 4 bases, leaving 8 bases of the junction unmatched. The CDR3 sequence is 15 residues long. Per germline, CDR1 MNHEY and CDR2 SVGAGI. The DNA of the CDR3 is TGTGCCAGCAGTTCGATGGCTAGCGGGAAGTACGAGCAGTACTTC. Amino acids: CASSSMASGKYEQYF.

V is TRBV6-5 and J is TRBJ2-7, with D possibly matching TRBD1 (5 bases). The V end lost 6 bases, the J end lost 2 bases, and 14 bases lay between the germline ends. The CDR3 covers 14 residues. Per the germline V gene, CDR1 is MNHEY and CDR2 is SVGAGI. CDR3 nucleotide sequence: TGTGCCAGCAGCACCTTGGGGCGAGCCTACGAGCAGTACTTC. This translates into CASSTLGRAYEQYF.

The chain combines TRBV30 with TRBJ2-7, with 10 bases lining up with TRBD1. CDR1 GTSNPN and CDR2 SVGIG come from the germline V gene (reference sequence). The CDR3 runs to 16 residues. V shed 2 bases, J shed 1 base, and the junction held 8 bases outside the gene matches. In DNA, the CDR3 is TGTGCCTGGAGTAGGCCCCGGACAGGGGGTTCCTACGAGCAGTACTTC. Translation: CAWSRPRTGGSYEQYF.

V is TRBV24-1 and J is TRBJ2-3, with D possibly TRBD1 on 6 matching bases. Per germline, CDR1 KGHDR and CDR2 SFDVKD. The CDR3 has 16 amino acids. Trimming shortened V by 3 bases and J by 2 bases, and 14 bases separated the two germline ends. CDR3 in DNA: TGTGCCACCAGTGATCCACGACAGGCCCCCACAGATACGCAGTATTTT. Its protein product is CATSDPRQAPTDTQYF.

The chain employs TRBV7-6 and TRBJ2-2, with 13 bases fitting TRBD2. The CDR3 has 16 amino acids. The trim removed 4 bases at V and 7 bases at J, leaving 6 bases unmatched. The V gene's germline CDR1 is SGHVS and CDR2 FNYEAQ. CDR3 in amino acids: CASSSTSGGAGGELFF. CDR3 nucleotide sequence: TGTGCCAGCAGCTCCACTAGCGGGGGGGCCGGCGGGGAGCTGTTTTTT.

The chain employs TRBV4-1 and TRBJ1-4; tentatively, D is TRBD1 (6 bases). The length of the CDR3 is 15 residues. V lost 2 bases, J lost 2 bases, and 9 bases lay in between. From germline, CDR1 is MGHRA and CDR2 YSYEKL. CDR3 in DNA: TGCGCCAGCAGCCAACCAGGGGCTACTAATGAAAAACTGTTTTTT. Translating it yields CASSQPGATNEKLFF.

This clone has only one observation. The chain has TRBV27 and TRBJ1-5, with 8 bases that match TRBD1. CDR1 and CDR2 from the germline V gene are MNHEY and SMNVEV (reference sequence). Trimming at V came to 5 bases and at J to 0 bases, leaving 12 bases not matched to a gene. The CDR3 contains 18 residues. CDR3 in amino acids: CASSIKDRGEYSNQPQHF. As DNA, the CDR3 is TGTGCCAGCAGTATCAAAGACAGGGGTGAATATAGCAATCAGCCCCAGCATTTT.

This clone was picked up a small number of times. The gene calls are TRBV6-2 or TRBV6-3 and TRBJ2-2; TRBD1 agrees at 9 bases. V gave up 6 bases and J gave up 3 bases; unmatched junction bases: 2. The CDR3 totals 14 residues. Germline V CDR1 and CDR2: MNHEY, SVGEGT. The CDR3 DNA follows: TGTGCCAGCAGCAGACAGGGGGACACCGGGGAGCTGTTTTTT. Translated, it gives CASSRQGDTGELFF.

CDR3 sequence: CASSPRQVNNSPLHF. The DNA of the CDR3 is TGTGCCAGCTCACCTCGACAGGTTAATAATTCACCCCTCCACTTT. The chain combines TRBV18 with TRBJ1-6, with D maybe TRBD1 (6 bases). CDR1 and CDR2 (germline): KGHSH, LQKENI. The CDR3 is 15 residues long. V shed 3 bases and J shed 5 bases, with 11 bases lying between them.

V is TRBV9 and J is TRBJ2-7, with 7 positions matching TRBD1. The V gene end was trimmed by 0 bases and the J gene end by 3 bases; junction bases not matched to a gene: 6. In germline, CDR1 is SGDLS, CDR2 YYNGEE. The CDR3 length is 15 residues. Here the CDR3 reads CASSVGGRGNYEQYF. The CDR3 nucleotides are TGTGCCAGCAGCGTAGGGGGCAGGGGGAACTACGAGCAGTACTTC. Drawing the rest from reference TRBV9 and TRBJ2-7, the complete variable domain is DSGVTQTPKHLITATGQRVTLRCSPRSGDLSVYWYQQSLDQGLQFLIQYYNGEERAKGNILERFSAQQFPDLHSELNLSSLELGDSALYFCASSVGGRGNYEQYFGPGTRLTVT.

V and J are TRBV6-4 and TRBJ1-4; no firm D call. There are 13 residues in the CDR3. Trimming pared 3 bases from V and 5 bases from J, leaving 7 bases between. The germline CDR1 and CDR2 sequences are MRHNA and SNTAGT. In DNA form, the CDR3 reads TGTGCCAGCAGTGAGCACGGGAATGAAAAACTGTTTTTT. Protein product: CASSEHGNEKLFF.

V is TRBV19 and J is TRBJ1-2; 7 bases agree with TRBD1. The ends lost 6 bases at V and 7 bases at J; junction bases unmatched: 11. Germline V gene sequence: CDR1 LNHDA, CDR2 SQIVND (reference sequence). CDR3 length: 14 residues. The CDR3 region is CASRQHDRVRGYTF. CDR3 bases: TGTGCCAGTAGACAGCATGACAGGGTACGTGGCTACACCTTC. Drawing the rest from reference TRBV19 and TRBJ1-2, the complete variable domain is DGGITQSPKYLFRKEGQNVTLSCEQNLNHDAMYWYRQDPGQGLRLIYYSQIVNDFQKGDIAEGYSVSREKKESFPLTVTSAQKNPTAFYLCASRQHDRVRGYTFGSGTRLTVV.

The rearrangement joins TRBV7-2 to TRBJ2-2; maybe TRBD2 (5 bases). In germline, CDR1 is SGHTA, CDR2 FQGNSA. Trimming took 2 bases from V and 0 from J, leaving 7 bases between them. This CDR3 contains 15 residues. The CDR3 reads CASSLFSANTGELFF. The CDR3 DNA follows: TGTGCCAGCAGCTTATTTAGCGCGAACACCGGGGAGCTGTTTTTT.

The chain carries TRBV3-1 (or the pseudogene TRBV3-2) and TRBJ1-4, with TRBD1 matching 7 bases. J gave up 5 bases and V 4 bases, and 4 bases lay outside the gene matches. The CDR3 contains 14 residues. Germline CDR1 and CDR2: LGHDT and YNNKEL (reference sequence). CDR3 sequence (DNA): TGTGCCAGCAGCCGGGGACAGCTGAATGAAAAACTGTTTTTT. This encodes CASSRGQLNEKLFF.

The sample holds a few counts of this clone. The chain combines TRBV6-2 or TRBV6-3 with TRBJ2-5, with a tentative D call TRBD2 (5 bases). The V end lost 5 bases, the J end lost 5 bases, and 12 bases lay between the germline ends. The germline gives CDR1 MNHEY, CDR2 SVGEGT. The CDR3 runs to 13 residues. CDR3 coding DNA: TGTGCCAGCAGTGCCGGACTCCTGGAGACCCAGTACTTC. Its protein is CASSAGLLETQYF.

The chain combines TRBV19 with TRBJ2-2; TRBD1 might be the D (6 bases). V lost 6 bases and J 3 bases, leaving 14 bases between the germline ends. CDR1 is LNHDA and CDR2 is SQIVND in the germline V gene (reference sequence). CDR3 length: 15 residues. The CDR3 DNA follows: TGTGCCAGTAGCCTGGCAGGGGTGGACACCGGGGAGCTGTTTTTT. Amino acids: CASSLAGVDTGELFF.

V gene TRBV5-4 combines with J gene TRBJ1-1, with TRBD1 identical over 11 bases. Germline-derived CDR1 and CDR2 are SGHNT and YYREEE (reference sequence). Germline trimming cut 4 bases from V and 2 bases from J; bases unmatched to any gene: 7. The CDR3 loop spans 16 amino acids. The CDR3 here is CASSITGTGGNTEAFF. The CDR3 DNA reads TGTGCCAGCAGCATAACCGGGACAGGGGGAAACACTGAAGCTTTCTTT.